The clone carrying this T cell receptor (beta chain) was seen at least ten times. Its antigen is unidentified. This specimen comes from a study of T cell repertoires in cytomegalovirus infection. Study at large: As its CMV epitopes, the study selected recently identified HLA-C-restricted and well-studied HLA-B-restricted targets. The public TCR beta signatures pointed to both CMV infection and matching HLA type.

Broader study findings: Ex vivo responses were dominated by HLA-C-restricted CMV-specific TCR beta clonotypes. The cumulative frequency of public TCR beta families distinguished individuals who carried CMV together with the relevant HLA.

MiXCR, run by TCRdb on the reads, gives a single entry per CDR3 protein. The repertoire holds 450,000 to 650,000 distinct CDR3 sequences, with over 35% as singletons. Trimming cost V 2 bases and J 8 bases, with 10 bases left between them. The CDR3 runs 13 residues. Germline CDR1 is MNHEY and CDR2 is SVGEGT. Here the sequenced sample was cultured PBMCs, taken from culture after CMV antigen stimulation. The rearrangement uses TRBV6-2 or TRBV6-3 and TRBJ1-5; D is unclear. The sequence was collected from a human donor in good health (CMV status not recorded). Some clones in this sample may be carry-over from other donors' samples. The CDR3 sequence: CASSYRAREPQHF. The CDR3 DNA follows: TGTGCCAGCAGTTACAGGGCTCGGGAGCCCCAGCATTTT.